Shown below are 7 T cell receptor beta chains from a single sample sequenced in a study of blood T cells in healthy people across ages. Alongside a J-beta primer mix, a sample-barcoded 5' primer served in a second PCR lasting roughly 7 to 12 cycles. TCRdb re-analysed the 5' RACE reads in MiXCR, keeping a single row per CDR3 protein. The repertoire includes over a million distinct CDR3 sequences, approximately 42% of them detected once, and around 8% sits in the top ten. Sequences were obtained from blood. These receptors all stem from a woman aged 18-29 years in good health.

The chain uses TRBV14 and TRBJ2-7; maybe TRBD1 (5 bases). The J call is doubtful: the DNA matches TRBJ2-5 better. Per the germline V gene, CDR1 is SGHDN and CDR2 is FVKESK. This CDR3 contains 15 residues. DNA of the CDR3: TGTGCCAGCAGCCAAGGGGTCAGGGTACAAGAGACCCAGTACTTC. Translating it yields CASSQGVRVQETQYF.

This clonotype was found many times. This chain links TRBV29-1 with TRBJ2-5; the match to TRBD2 covers 9 bases. V trimming: 5 bases; J trimming: 0 bases; junction bases outside the gene matches: 4. Looked up from germline, CDR1 is SQVTM and CDR2 is ANQGSEA. This CDR3 is built from 14 residues. The CDR3 DNA reads TGCAGCGTTTCTAGCGGGAACTACCAAGAGACCCAGTACTTC. This codes for CSVSSGNYQETQYF. Together with reference TRBV29-1 and TRBJ2-5, the CDR3 gives the full variable domain: SAVISQKPSRDICQRGTSLTIQCQVDSQVTMMFWYRQQPGQSLTLIATANQGSEATYESGFVIDKFPISRPNLTFSTLTVSNMSPEDSSIYLCSVSSGNYQETQYFGPGTRLLVL.

V usage is TRBV10-3 and J usage is TRBJ2-5; D unresolved. The germline CDR1 and CDR2 sequences are ENHRY and SYGVKD. The V end was cut by 7 bases, the J end by 11 bases, with 17 bases between. The CDR3 is 12 residues long. CDR3 sequence reads: CAITGRYNEQYF. CDR3 in DNA: TGTGCCATCACCGGACGTTACAATGAGCAGTACTTC.

This clonotype was seen a few times. This chain uses TRBV4-1 with TRBJ1-4; D remains ambiguous. V dropped 3 bases and J dropped 7 bases, with 12 bases sitting between them. Per the germline V gene, CDR1 is MGHRA and CDR2 is YSYEKL. The CDR3 consists of 14 residues. CDR3 coding DNA: TGCGCCAGCAGCCACCCTTCCTCCTTTGAAAAACTGTTTTTT. This sequence encodes CASSHPSSFEKLFF.

This clonotype turned up a few times. The chain carries TRBV12-3 or TRBV12-4 and TRBJ1-2; TRBD1 might be the D (5 bases). V shed 2 bases and J shed 7 bases, with 11 bases lying between them. This CDR3 contains 13 residues. CDR3 sequence: CASSLQGPFGYTF. The DNA of the CDR3 is TGTGCCAGCAGTTTACAGGGACCTTTTGGCTACACCTTC.

This clonotype was found a few times. This chain joins TRBV5-1 and TRBJ2-7; a possible D gene is TRBD1 (6 bases). The CDR3 is 14 residues long. CDR1 is SGHRS and CDR2 is YFSETQ in the germline V gene. The V gene lost 1 base and the J gene lost 6 bases, with 14 bases spanning the gap. The CDR3 region is CASSLTGSDREQYF. The CDR3 region has the DNA TGCGCCAGCAGCTTGACAGGGTCGGACCGCGAGCAGTACTTC.

Concerning this clonotype itself: The junction does not match germline at one end; this may be a read error. The V gene is TRBV6-1, the J gene TRBJ2-1; 9 bases align to TRBD1. This CDR3 has 12 amino acids. The germline gives CDR1 MNHNS, CDR2 SASEGT. CDR3 sequence (DNA): TGTGTCAGCAGTGAGGGGACAGGGGAGCAGTTCTTC. Translated: CVSSEGTGEQFF.